This T cell receptor beta chain was retrieved from a study of graft-versus-host responses after intestinal transplantation. As for the study in general: Recipients had multivisceral, liver-intestinal, or isolated intestinal transplants.

Per germline, CDR1 SGHTA and CDR2 FQGTGA. CDR3 length: 18 residues. Trimming cost V 4 bases and J 0 bases, with 18 bases left between them. The method was immunoSEQ multiplex PCR; TCRdb's version includes in-frame clones alone and lacks a portion of them. The sample has about 13,000 clones, 80% to 90% seen once. The source of this sequence is a human patient who received an intestinal transplant, so some T cells may come from the graft donor. The sample was PBMCs, taken after intestinal transplantation. This sequence joins TRBV7-3 and TRBJ2-2; weak D call: TRBD1 (7 bases). CDR3: CASSSRPQGGPNTGELFF. The CDR3 DNA follows: TGTGCCAGCAGCTCAAGGCCCCAGGGGGGACCGAACACCGGGGAGCTGTTTTTT.